The sequence of this T cell receptor beta chain was determined in a study of cytomegalovirus exposure and HLA in healthy donors (dated by TCRdb to the late 2010s). Regarding the complete study: In an earlier analysis of roughly 590 of the donors, 250 to 350 Gb of sequence data and roughly 100 million unique TCR beta sequences from some 170 million T cells were reported. An early release covering roughly 600 HLA-typed donors comprised approximately 290 gigabases of sequencing data and approximately 80 million unique TCR sequences. Of the roughly 420 genotyped donors, approximately 81% were placed in the genetic ancestry cluster associated with self-reported Caucasian donors. The study aimed to test whether signatures of past pathogen exposure could be identified by cataloging public T cell receptors. The study used immunosequencing to profile the T cell repertoires of 666 subjects and linked those repertoires to cytomegalovirus serostatus. A separate validation cohort of 90 to 150 different subjects was used in addition to the 666-subject first cohort. The study combined high-throughput TCR immunosequencing, statistical association of individual TCRs with disease status, and machine learning to predict cytomegalovirus infection status. A later analysis re-examined previously published TCR beta repertoires from around 670 donors and added high-resolution HLA genotyping to investigate patterns of TCR occurrence. Rather than drawing on any new phenotypic data, the later analysis identified candidate immune exposures from TCR beta sequences and the way those sequences occurred across donors. An earlier analysis of more than 450 of the donors used high-throughput TCR beta sequencing to judge whether each TCR beta V gene segment behaved as functional or pseudogenic. Donor age, sex, ethnicity and CMV serostatus were collected together with the repertoire data. Genome-wide SNP genotypes for about 55% of the roughly 670 donors were used in a later genetic analysis, which treated that subset as a discovery cohort. Every repertoire in the discovery cohort had been generated on one and the same sequencing platform. HLA typing covered class I and class II loci at four-digit resolution. The number of typed donors differed by locus: about 620-640 for A, B, C, DRB1 and DQB1; some 500 for DQA1; 606 for DPA1; and 400 to 480 for DPB1. Roughly five DR-DQ haplotypes were treated as single units for association and clustering because of strong linkage in the cohort. Across about 380 genotyped donors of the cohort, an average of about 220,000 unique TCR beta nucleotide sequences per donor were sequenced, and roughly 17% of those sequences were non-productive. Points the paper makes about the study in general: Cytomegalovirus status was reported to be diagnosed by the classifier with high specificity and sensitivity in both the original and validation cohorts. Because HLA typing was unavailable for some donors at each locus, only the typed subset was used in association tests. When HLA alleles, especially DR and DQ, strongly co-occurred, TCR associations were difficult to assign to individual alleles. V-gene and J-gene trimming of TCR beta chains was associated with a missense DCLRE1C variant in a later genetic analysis, and the association was replicated in an independent cohort. In this cohort, only TCR beta chains were sequenced, and detectable features were limited by the absence of alpha or paired-chain data. Across donors, most TCR sequences were observed very rarely, whereas some public TCRs were present in many individuals. A later analysis found that most CMV-associated TCR beta chains appeared HLA-restricted, with HLA associations seemingly driven largely by CMV exposure. Approximately 16 rarely observed V segments, including chromosome 9 orphons, were excluded from the earlier analysis of approximately 600 of the donors because counts were too low. In vitro tests confirmed that a few of the cytomegalovirus-associated TCR beta chains recognize cytomegalovirus antigens. Some IMGT-functional V segments, including TRBV6-2 and TRBV6-3, could not be told apart with the 87-base-pair reads, so those segments were excluded. A group of highly shared sequence variants was considered likely to be a technical artifact of the sequencing pipeline. In a later genetic analysis, fewer N-insertions in productive TCRs were reported among donors in an Asian-associated ancestry cluster than the roughly 670-donor mean. In the study, around 150 TCR beta chains were listed as associated with cytomegalovirus. For the cohort, immune exposure information was limited to CMV serostatus. In a later analysis, several top co-occurrence clusters were reported to appear linked to parvovirus B19, influenza, CMV and Epstein-Barr virus. In a later analysis, HLA-associated TCR beta chains were found to be more clonally expanded and to have lower generation probabilities than equally common non-associated chains. It was suggested by the authors that the approach could potentially be generalized to other disease states and immunological phenotypes. In a later analysis, the rate of TCR association differed among HLA loci, with DRB1 alleles having the most associated TCRs and HLA-C alleles having the fewest. A later analysis associated 15,000 to 20,000 TCR beta sequences with specific HLA alleles at a false discovery rate of 0.05. Linkage disequilibrium might explain the correlated functional status among segregating V segments, but an unknown experimental factor could not be ruled out. In an earlier analysis of some 500 of the donors, most TCR beta V segments were observed in productive rearrangements about 87% or about 30% of the time, broadly matching IMGT annotations. A further reported finding was that TCR beta sequences accurately predicted the HLA-A and HLA-B alleles for most subjects in the first cohort. Presence/absence analyses assumed roughly uniform sequencing depth across donors, an assumption that may not hold.

CDR1 and CDR2 are drawn from the germline V gene: MGHRA, YSYEKL. From its cysteine to its phenylalanine, the CDR3 spans 15 amino acids. This entry keeps only the CDR3 DNA: 45 bases, framed from base 1. The junction shows trimming of 4 bases on V and 5 bases on J, plus 15 bases between the germline ends. Remarks on this clone: Its antigen target is currently unknown. Qualities for individual bases were not recorded, and no much larger clone is one base off.

The cohort was made up of 666 healthy bone marrow donors. Cohort members were all nominally healthy when sampled, although unrecorded immune exposures were likely present. The donor was CMV seropositive and belonged to the group of 250 to 300 seropositive cohort members. Every donor gave a peripheral blood sample, and the peripheral blood mononuclear cells from that sample were used for TCR beta sequencing. The Qiagen DNeasy Blood Extraction Kit was used to extract genomic DNA from the blood cell samples. The library came from the immunoSEQ multiplex PCR assay. For the multiplex PCR, a mixture combining 60 forward primers for TCR Vbeta segments and 13 reverse primers for TCR Jbeta segments was used. A multiplex PCR assay on genomic DNA amplified the CDR3 region of rearranged TCR beta genes. Amplified TCR beta libraries were sequenced as 87-base-pair reads on the Illumina HiSeq System. For the original study's pipeline: In a later analysis, around 80 million unique TCR beta chains were counted across the 650 to 700 repertoires, and some 10 million of these chains were shared by at least two donors. Raw reads were error-corrected and collapsed into unique sequences with a nearest-neighbor algorithm that merged closely related sequences to remove PCR and sequencing errors. Alignment of CDR3 sequences to IMGT reference sequences was used to assign V, D and J gene segments. Each retained sequence needed at least a six-nucleotide match to both a V gene segment and a J gene segment. Rearrangements were classified as productive when the CDR3 lacked stop codons and remained in frame with V and J, and all other rearrangements were classified as non-productive. Following IMGT convention, CDR3 was defined as the stretch from the second conserved V-encoded cysteine to the conserved J-encoded phenylalanine. Sequences without an unambiguous match to a single V gene segment were excluded from the earlier analysis of 500 to 700 of the donors. In an earlier analysis of more than 500 of the donors, a V segment was called functional when productive rearrangements were above 56.7%, and segregating when the standard deviation between donors exceeded 5%. A statistical classification framework was built to diagnose cytomegalovirus status from the catalog of TCR beta chain sequences. In a later analysis, V and J genes were assigned by comparing TCR nucleotide sequences against IMGT/GENE-DB human TR gene sequences. In a later analysis, CDR3 sequences and most-parsimonious VDJ recombination scenarios were assigned using the TCRdist pipeline. In a later analysis, each TCR beta chain was defined by its CDR3 amino acid sequence together with its V-gene family, and reads lacking a unique V-gene family were excluded. A later analysis removed 592 highly shared, low-generation-probability nucleotide sequences to deal with suspected cross-contamination and a sequencing artifact. In a later analysis, a clonal expansion index was calculated for each public chain from normalized within-repertoire ranks of inferred template counts. A later analysis computed generation probabilities with a VDJ recombination model fitted to out-of-frame rearrangements, and checked the results against IGoR. In a later analysis, hypergeometric tests were used to score TCR-TCR, TCR-HLA and TCR-CMV co-occurrence, with a repertoire-size bias correction applied to TCR pairs. In a later analysis, false discovery rates were estimated by permuting HLA or CMV assignments 20 times. In a later analysis, co-occurring TCRs were grouped using DBSCAN, and TCRdist sequence similarity was added for clustering within HLA-allele-positive subsets. Repertoires with fewer than 30,000 or more than 120,000 public chains, plus five repertoires with anomalous nucleotide sharing, were excluded from co-occurrence clustering. Held by TCRdb, this immuneACCESS table contains in-frame sequences only and omits some clones. Under half of the omission traces to an unresolved V gene where checked; the cause of the rest is unknown. That table gives V, J and clone size, and the DNA gave D and trimming. The sample contains 140,000 to 150,000 clones, 78% of them found a single time. The top ten clones comprise 2.5% to 3.5% of the sample.

This receptor was obtained from a man in his forties or fifties in good health and CMV-seropositive. The chain is made from TRBV4-1 and TRBJ1-5; the best D guess is TRBD1, with 5 bases matching. The sequenced sample consisted of PBMCs. In nucleotide form, the sequence is TGCGCCAGCAGCCCCTCCGTGGACAACTATCAGCCCCAGCATTTT. It codes for CASSPSVDNYQPQHF.